Here is one T cell receptor beta chain with its context. Its antigen is not yet known. Base-call qualities are not available, and no considerably larger clone is one nucleotide away. These data are taken from a study of blood T cell repertoires in COVID-19 (dated by TCRdb to the early 2020s). Turning to the overall study: The collaborator samples originated in the United States, Italy and Spain and spanned the acute and convalescent phases of COVID-19. The prospective study material was composed of cDNA or gDNA derived from T cells, B-cell-depleted T cells, or PBMCs. The dataset comprised deeply sampled blood TCRbeta repertoires from subjects exposed to, actively infected with, or recovered from COVID-19. The repertoires were released in a freely available public database meant as a resource for research on the immune response to SARS-CoV-2. Samples were obtained from the ongoing ImmuneRACE study (first 160 participants) and from some 1,300 subjects provided by 6 global collaborators. Sample metadata almost always included a de-identified subject ID, COVID-19 status, age in years and sex. Where HLA class I and class II types were available, the types were taken from metadata supplied by the sample provider, not from assay-based typing. General study outcomes and caveats: Clinical and demographic metadata were provided uncurated, with the amount varying by source and participant.

Trimming accounts for 6 bases at V and 4 bases at J, while the number of junction bases matched to no gene is 12. In the germline V gene, CDR1 corresponds to WSHSY and CDR2 to SAAADI. The CDR3 goes from the cysteine to the phenylalanine over 16 residues. Only CDR3 DNA remains: 48 bases, in frame from the first base. Whole blood was collected in K2EDTA tubes by collaborating institutions according to the institutions' own protocols. For TCRbeta analysis, collaborators shipped samples as frozen whole blood, isolated PBMCs, or DNA extracted from either of those sample types. The immunoSEQ Assay, a bias-controlled multiplex PCR, was used to amplify TCRbeta CDR3 regions from genomic DNA. As for how the authors treated the data: The number of nucleated cells in each sample was estimated from the amplification of reference gene primers within the assay. Sequence reads were collapsed and filtered to measure the absolute abundance of every unique TCRbeta CDR3 rearrangement. Productive Simpson clonality was computed per sample as the square root of Simpson's diversity index over productive rearrangements. Sourced from immuneACCESS, this table was stored by TCRdb with only in-frame sequences that have V and J called. A share of the clones is absent; for the studies checked, an unresolved V gene accounts for under half, and the remainder has no known explanation. That table is the source of V, J and clone size, and D and trimming were worked out from the DNA. In this sample the table shows around 160,000 clones, 80% to 90% of which occur a single time. About 8.2% of the sample belongs to the ten largest clones.

Here the chain combines TRBV10-2 and TRBJ1-2; a stretch of 9 junction bases matches TRBD1. This receptor was taken from a man aged 60 to 69 with acute or convalescent COVID-19. The sample taken for sequencing was peripheral blood. The CDR3 reads CASRSSPGQGSYGYTF. The DNA sequence is given as TGCGCCAGCAGAAGTAGCCCGGGACAGGGAAGCTATGGCTACACCTTC.